This TCR beta chain was recovered during a study of cytomegalovirus exposure and HLA in healthy donors. This clone was observed once. Its antigen is not known. Germline values: CDR1 SNHLY, CDR2 FYNNEI. The CDR3 sequence is 14 residues long. Trimming removed 9 bases from V and 3 bases from J; junction bases left unmatched: 8. In the PCR, 60 Vbeta and 13 Jbeta primers were used. Using immunoSEQ multiplex PCR, the repertoire was profiled, and TCRdb retains in-frame clones only, with some absent. The data show roughly 100,000 clones, about 80% seen once. Study results and limitations: Through in vitro validation, a few CMV-associated chains were shown to be specific for CMV antigens.

The gene calls are TRBV2 and TRBJ2-1; 7 bases map to TRBD2. The sequenced sample was PBMCs. The sequence derives from a man aged 40-50 years in good health and CMV-seronegative. The CDR3 DNA reads TGTGCCAGTAAGCGGGGTCTAGACTACAATGAGCAGTTCTTC. Translating gives CASKRGLDYNEQFF. Looking up the rest from reference TRBV2 and TRBJ2-1 gives the full variable domain: EPEVTQTPSHQVTQMGQEVILRCVPISNHLYFYWYRQILGQKVEFLVSFYNNEISEKSEIFDDQFSVERPDGSNFTLKIRSTKLEDSAMYFCASKRGLDYNEQFFGPGTRLTVL.